This T cell receptor (beta chain) was sequenced in a study of blood T cell repertoires in COVID-19. The repertoire was sequenced with immunoSEQ multiplex PCR; TCRdb's copy has only in-frame clones and lacks some. The data hold roughly 150,000 clones, with over 70% observed a single time. Germline V gene lookup returns CDR1 MNHEY and CDR2 SVGAGI. CDR3 length: 14 residues. V lost 2 bases, J lost 4 bases, and 4 bases stayed unmatched. The receptor's source is a man between 65 and 80 years old who had been exposed to COVID-19. Specimen: PBMCs or T cells enriched from blood (not recorded which). The chain couples TRBV6-5 to TRBJ1-1; 7 bases match TRBD1. The CDR3 here is CASSYLQGGTEAFF. The CDR3 DNA reads TGTGCCAGCAGTTACCTCCAGGGGGGCACTGAAGCTTTCTTT.